This T cell receptor (beta chain) was retrieved from a study of blood T cell repertoires in COVID-19. Overall study: T cells, B-cell-depleted T cells, or PBMCs provided the cDNA or gDNA that served as material.

Germline values: CDR1 SNHLY, CDR2 FYNNEI. The CDR3 is 14 residues long. The V gene lost 4 bases and the J gene lost 5 bases, with 11 bases spanning the gap. Original methodology: Estimation of nucleated cell counts was performed using reference gene primer amplification. Produced via immunoSEQ multiplex PCR; TCRdb's table is partial and in-frame only. V and J calls and clone size come straight from that table; D and trimming were deduced from the DNA. The table shows 250,000 to 350,000 clones, with 88% occurring only once. The TCR was taken from a woman in her fifties or sixties with active or convalescent COVID-19. V and J are TRBV2 and TRBJ1-4; the D is unclear. Sequences were obtained from peripheral blood. CDR3: CASSVGYINEKLFF. The CDR3 bases are TGTGCCAGCAGTGTCGGGTATATAAATGAAAAACTGTTTTTT.